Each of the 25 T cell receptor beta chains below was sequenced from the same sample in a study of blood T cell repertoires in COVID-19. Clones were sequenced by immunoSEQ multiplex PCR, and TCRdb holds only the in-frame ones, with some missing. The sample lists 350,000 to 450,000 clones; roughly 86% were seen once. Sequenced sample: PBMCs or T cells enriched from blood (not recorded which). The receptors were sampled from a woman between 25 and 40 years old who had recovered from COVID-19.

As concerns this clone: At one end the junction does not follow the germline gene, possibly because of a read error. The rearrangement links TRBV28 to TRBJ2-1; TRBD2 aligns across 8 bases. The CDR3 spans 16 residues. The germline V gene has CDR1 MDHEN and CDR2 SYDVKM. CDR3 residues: CASTLRSGSSYNEQFF. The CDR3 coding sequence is TGTGCCAGCACTTTAAGGAGCGGGAGTTCATACAATGAGCAGTTCTTC.

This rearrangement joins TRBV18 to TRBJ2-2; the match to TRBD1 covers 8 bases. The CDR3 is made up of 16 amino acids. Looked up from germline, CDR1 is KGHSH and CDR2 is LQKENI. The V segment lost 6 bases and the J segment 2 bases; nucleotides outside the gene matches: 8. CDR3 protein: CASSRAGGTNTGELFF. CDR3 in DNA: TGTGCCAGCTCTCGGGCAGGGGGCACCAACACCGGGGAGCTGTTTTTT. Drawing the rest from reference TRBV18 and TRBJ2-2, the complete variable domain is NAGVMQNPRHLVRRRGQEARLRCSPMKGHSHVYWYRQLPEEGLKFMVYLQKENIIDESGMPKERFSAEFPKEGPSILRIQQVVRGDSAAYFCASSRAGGTNTGELFFGEGSRLTVL.

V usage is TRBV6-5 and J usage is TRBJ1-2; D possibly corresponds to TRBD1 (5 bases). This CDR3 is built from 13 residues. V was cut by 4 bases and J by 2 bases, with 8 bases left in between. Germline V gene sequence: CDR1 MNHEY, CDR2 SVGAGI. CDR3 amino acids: CASSSQGNYGYTF. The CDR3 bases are TGTGCCAGCAGTTCGCAGGGAAACTATGGCTACACCTTC.

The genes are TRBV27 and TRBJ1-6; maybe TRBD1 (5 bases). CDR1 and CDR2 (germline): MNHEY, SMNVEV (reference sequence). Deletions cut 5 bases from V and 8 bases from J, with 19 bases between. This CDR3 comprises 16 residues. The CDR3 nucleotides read TGTGCCAGCAGTCCCCTCCTATGGGGGGAGGATTCACCCCTCCACTTT. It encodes CASSPLLWGEDSPLHF.

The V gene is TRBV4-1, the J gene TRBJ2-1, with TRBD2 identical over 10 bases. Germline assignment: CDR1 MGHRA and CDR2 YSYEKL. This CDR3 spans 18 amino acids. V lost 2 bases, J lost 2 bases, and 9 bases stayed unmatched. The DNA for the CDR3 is TGCGCCAGCAGCCAAAGGCTAGCGGGAGAACCTGCCTACAATGAGCAGTTCTTC. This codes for CASSQRLAGEPAYNEQFF.

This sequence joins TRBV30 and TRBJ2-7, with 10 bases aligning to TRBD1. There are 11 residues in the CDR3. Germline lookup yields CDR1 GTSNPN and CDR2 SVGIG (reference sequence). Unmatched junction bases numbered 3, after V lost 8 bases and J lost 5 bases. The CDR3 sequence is CAGDRGHEQYF. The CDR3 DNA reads TGTGCCGGGGACAGGGGTCACGAGCAGTACTTC.

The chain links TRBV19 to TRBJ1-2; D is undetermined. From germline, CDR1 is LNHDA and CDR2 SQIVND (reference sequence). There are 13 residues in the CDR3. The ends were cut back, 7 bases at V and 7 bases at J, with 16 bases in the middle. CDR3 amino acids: CASIPTDSSGYTF. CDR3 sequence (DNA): TGTGCCAGTATCCCGACGGATAGCAGTGGCTACACCTTC.

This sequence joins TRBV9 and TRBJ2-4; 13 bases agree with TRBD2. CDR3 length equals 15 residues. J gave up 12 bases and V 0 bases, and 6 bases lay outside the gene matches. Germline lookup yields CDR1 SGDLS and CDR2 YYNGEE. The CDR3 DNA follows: TGTGCCAGCAGCGTAGATGGGACTAGCGGGAATTCTCAGTACTTC. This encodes CASSVDGTSGNSQYF.

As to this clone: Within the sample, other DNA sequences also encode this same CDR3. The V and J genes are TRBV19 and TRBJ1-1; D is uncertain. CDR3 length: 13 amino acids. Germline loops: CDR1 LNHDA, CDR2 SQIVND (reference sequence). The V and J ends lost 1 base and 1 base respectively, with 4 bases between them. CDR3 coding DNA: TGTGCCAGTAGTATAGGAGGGAACACTGAAGCTTTCTTT. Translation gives CASSIGGNTEAFF. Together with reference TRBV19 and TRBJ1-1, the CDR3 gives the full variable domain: DGGITQSPKYLFRKEGQNVTLSCEQNLNHDAMYWYRQDPGQGLRLIYYSQIVNDFQKGDIAEGYSVSREKKESFPLTVTSAQKNPTAFYLCASSIGGNTEAFFGQGTRLTVV.

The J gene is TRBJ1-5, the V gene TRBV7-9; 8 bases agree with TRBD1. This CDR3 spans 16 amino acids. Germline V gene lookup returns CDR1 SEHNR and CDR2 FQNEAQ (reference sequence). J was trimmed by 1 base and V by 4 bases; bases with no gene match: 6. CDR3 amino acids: CASSSFGQGSNQPQHF. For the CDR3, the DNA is TGTGCCAGCAGCTCTTTCGGACAGGGAAGCAATCAGCCCCAGCATTTT.

The CDR3: CASSAITENYGYTF. The DNA for the CDR3 is TGTGCCAGCAGCGCAATTACAGAAAACTATGGCTACACCTTC. J is TRBJ1-2 and V is TRBV9; D not resolved. Germline CDR1 SGDLS, CDR2 YYNGEE. This CDR3 spans 14 amino acids. Trimming took off 3 bases at V and 2 bases at J, with 11 bases between the two ends. Together with reference TRBV9 and TRBJ1-2, the CDR3 gives the full variable domain: DSGVTQTPKHLITATGQRVTLRCSPRSGDLSVYWYQQSLDQGLQFLIQYYNGEERAKGNILERFSAQQFPDLHSELNLSSLELGDSALYFCASSAITENYGYTFGSGTRLTVV.

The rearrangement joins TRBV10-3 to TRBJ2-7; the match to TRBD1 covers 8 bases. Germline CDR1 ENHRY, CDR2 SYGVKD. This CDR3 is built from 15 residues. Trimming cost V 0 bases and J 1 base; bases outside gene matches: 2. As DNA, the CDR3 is TGTGCCATCAGTGAGTCGGGACAGGCGTCCTACGAGCAGTACTTC. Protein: CAISESGQASYEQYF.

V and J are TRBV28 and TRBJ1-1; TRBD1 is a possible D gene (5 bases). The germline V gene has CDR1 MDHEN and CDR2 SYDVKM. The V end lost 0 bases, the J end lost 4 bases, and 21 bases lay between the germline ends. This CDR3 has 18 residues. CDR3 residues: CASSLWDRMAGRSTEAFF. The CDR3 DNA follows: TGTGCCAGCAGTTTATGGGACCGAATGGCAGGGCGGAGCACTGAAGCTTTCTTT.

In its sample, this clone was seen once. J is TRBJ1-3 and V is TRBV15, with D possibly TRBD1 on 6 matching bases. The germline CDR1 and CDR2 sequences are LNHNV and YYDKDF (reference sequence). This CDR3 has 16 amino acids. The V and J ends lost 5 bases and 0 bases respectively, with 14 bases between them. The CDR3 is CATSGGLYSSGNTIYF. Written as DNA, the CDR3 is TGTGCCACCAGCGGGGGCCTTTATTCCTCTGGAAACACCATATATTTT.

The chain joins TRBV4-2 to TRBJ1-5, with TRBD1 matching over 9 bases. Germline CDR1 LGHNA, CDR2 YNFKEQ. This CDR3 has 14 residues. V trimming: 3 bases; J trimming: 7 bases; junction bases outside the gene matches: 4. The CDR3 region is CASSHDRGEQPQHF. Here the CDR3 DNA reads TGTGCCAGCAGCCATGACAGGGGGGAACAGCCCCAGCATTTT.

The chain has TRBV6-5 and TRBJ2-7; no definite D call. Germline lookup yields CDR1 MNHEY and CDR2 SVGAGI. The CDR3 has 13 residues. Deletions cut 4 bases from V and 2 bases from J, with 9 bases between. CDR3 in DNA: TGTGCCAGCAGTTCCCCCGTTACCTACGAGCAGTACTTC. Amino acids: CASSSPVTYEQYF.

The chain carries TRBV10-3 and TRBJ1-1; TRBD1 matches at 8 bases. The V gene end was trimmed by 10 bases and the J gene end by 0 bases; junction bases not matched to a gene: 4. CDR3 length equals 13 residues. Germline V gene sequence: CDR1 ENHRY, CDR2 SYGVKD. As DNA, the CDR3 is TGTGCCACCACAGGGGGGATGAACACTGAAGCTTTCTTT. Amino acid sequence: CATTGGMNTEAFF.

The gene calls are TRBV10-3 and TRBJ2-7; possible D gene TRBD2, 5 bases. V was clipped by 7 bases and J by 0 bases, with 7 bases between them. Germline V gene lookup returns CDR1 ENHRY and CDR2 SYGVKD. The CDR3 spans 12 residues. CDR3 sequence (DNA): TGTGCCATCAAGGCGGGCTCCTACGAGCAGTACTTC. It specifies CAIKAGSYEQYF.

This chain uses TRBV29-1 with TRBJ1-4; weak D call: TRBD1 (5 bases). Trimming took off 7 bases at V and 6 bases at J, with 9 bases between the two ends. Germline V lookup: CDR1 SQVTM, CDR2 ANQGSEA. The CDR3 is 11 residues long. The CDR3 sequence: CSGFRDEKLFF. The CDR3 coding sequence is TGCAGCGGATTCAGGGATGAAAAACTGTTTTTT.

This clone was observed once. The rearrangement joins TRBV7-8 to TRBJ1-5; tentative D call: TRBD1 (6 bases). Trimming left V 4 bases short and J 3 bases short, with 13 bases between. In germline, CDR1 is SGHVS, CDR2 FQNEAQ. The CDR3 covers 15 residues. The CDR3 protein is CASSYRDNYNQPQHF. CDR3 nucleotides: TGTGCCAGCAGCTACCGGGACAACTACAATCAGCCCCAGCATTTT.

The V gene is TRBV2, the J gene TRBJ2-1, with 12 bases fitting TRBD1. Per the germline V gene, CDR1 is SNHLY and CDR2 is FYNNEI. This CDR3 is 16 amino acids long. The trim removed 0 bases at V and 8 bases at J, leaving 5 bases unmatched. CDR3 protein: CASSEARDRGRDEQFF. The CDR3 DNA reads TGTGCCAGCAGTGAAGCGCGGGACAGGGGGCGCGATGAGCAGTTCTTC.

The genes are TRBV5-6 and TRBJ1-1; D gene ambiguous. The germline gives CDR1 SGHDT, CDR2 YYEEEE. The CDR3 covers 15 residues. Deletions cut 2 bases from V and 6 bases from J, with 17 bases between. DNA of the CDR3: TGTGCCAGCAGCTTTTCGCCCGGGGTTAGCCCTGAAGCTTTCTTT. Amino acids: CASSFSPGVSPEAFF. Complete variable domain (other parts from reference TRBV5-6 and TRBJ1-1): DAGVTQSPTHLIKTRGQQVTLRCSPKSGHDTVSWYQQALGQGPQFIFQYYEEEERQRGNFPDRFSGHQFPNYSSELNVNALLLGDSALYLCASSFSPGVSPEAFFGQGTRLTVV.

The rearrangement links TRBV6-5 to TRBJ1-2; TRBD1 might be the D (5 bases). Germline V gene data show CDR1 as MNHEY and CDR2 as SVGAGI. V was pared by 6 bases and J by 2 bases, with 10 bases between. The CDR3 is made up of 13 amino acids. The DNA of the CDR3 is TGTGCCAGCAGGGACAACGCGAACTATGGCTACACCTTC. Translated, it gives CASRDNANYGYTF.

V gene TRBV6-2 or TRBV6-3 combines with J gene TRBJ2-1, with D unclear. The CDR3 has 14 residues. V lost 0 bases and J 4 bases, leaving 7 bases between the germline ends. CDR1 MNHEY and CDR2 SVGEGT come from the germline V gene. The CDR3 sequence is CASSYSISYNEQFF. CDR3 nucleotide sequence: TGTGCCAGCAGTTACTCGATCAGTTACAATGAGCAGTTCTTC.

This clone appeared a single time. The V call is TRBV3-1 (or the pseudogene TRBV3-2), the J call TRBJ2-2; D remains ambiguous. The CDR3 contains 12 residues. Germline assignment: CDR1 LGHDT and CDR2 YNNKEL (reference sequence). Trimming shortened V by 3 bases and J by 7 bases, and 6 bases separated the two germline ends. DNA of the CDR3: TGTGCCAGCAGCCACACGGGCGGGGAGCTGTTTTTT. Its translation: CASSHTGGELFF.